Presented here are 10 T cell receptor beta chains from one specimen sequenced in a study of metastatic and nonmetastatic thyroid tumors. TCRdb reanalyzed the PCR reads with MiXCR. This table has about 20,000 clones, approximately 15% appearing once. Each patient went into thyroid surgery without having received any treatment. Input material: tumor tissue. The origin of the receptors is a female donor with papillary thyroid cancer or a benign thyroid nodule (not recorded which). Some clones in this sample may be carry-over from other donors' samples.

The sample holds many counts of this clone. The CDR3 here is CASSLRYSYEQYF. The CDR3 bases are TGTGCCAGCAGCTTAAGGTACTCCTACGAGCAGTACTTC. The chain uses TRBV5-8 and TRBJ2-7; D remains unclear. Trimming removed 2 bases at V and 0 bases at J, with 6 bases between. Germline V CDR1 and CDR2: SGHTS, YDEGEE. The CDR3 has 13 amino acids.

This clone was seen many times. The chain uses TRBV20-1 and TRBJ1-5; tentatively, D is TRBD1 (6 bases). The CDR3 has 13 residues. CDR1 is DFQATT and CDR2 is SNEGSKA in the germline V gene (reference sequence). V gave up 6 bases and J gave up 5 bases, with 14 bases separating them. CDR3 residues: CSAPQGRDQPQHF. The CDR3, as DNA: TGCAGTGCGCCTCAGGGGAGGGATCAGCCCCAGCATTTT.

This clone showed up many times. CDR3 residues: CASSPGMGLEGYTF. The CDR3 nucleotides read TGTGCCAGCAGCCCCGGGATGGGGTTAGAGGGCTACACCTTC. The chain carries TRBV9 and TRBJ1-2; no definite D call. This CDR3 has 14 amino acids. CDR1 and CDR2 from the germline V gene are SGDLS and YYNGEE. The germline V and J ends were trimmed by 4 bases and 8 bases, with 18 bases remaining between them.

This clone showed up many times. This chain connects TRBV2 to TRBJ1-1; D possibly corresponds to TRBD1 (5 bases). Germline loops: CDR1 SNHLY, CDR2 FYNNEI. V was shortened by 9 bases and J by 4 bases, with 15 bases between the two germline ends. CDR3 length: 13 amino acids. Here the CDR3 reads CASGTPQGTEAFF. The CDR3 nucleotides are TGTGCCAGTGGGACTCCGCAGGGCACTGAAGCTTTCTTT.

The sample holds many counts of this clone. The genes are TRBV28 and TRBJ2-7, with 9 bases identical to TRBD2. The CDR3 loop spans 15 amino acids. With 2 bases clipped from V and 6 bases from J, the junction kept 8 bases outside the gene matches. Germline V lookup: CDR1 MDHEN, CDR2 SYDVKM. The CDR3 DNA sequence: TGTGCCAGCAGTTTAGCGGGGGGGCCCTCGGGCGAGCAGTACTTC. As protein: CASSLAGGPSGEQYF.

This clone has a count of ten or more. This chain links TRBV7-2 with TRBJ1-5, with a weak D call TRBD1 (6 bases). CDR3 length: 14 amino acids. Trimming pared 6 bases from V and 7 bases from J, leaving 16 bases between. Germline values: CDR1 SGHTA, CDR2 FQGNSA. CDR3: CASSQQGFGQPQHF. CDR3 bases: TGTGCCAGCAGTCAACAGGGCTTCGGCCAGCCCCAGCATTTT.

This clone was seen many times. The chain joins TRBV12-3 or TRBV12-4 to TRBJ2-2; 7 bases agree with TRBD2. The V gene end was trimmed by 5 bases and the J gene end by 6 bases; junction bases not matched to a gene: 9. This CDR3 spans 15 amino acids. CDR3 sequence: CASSPRASGAGELFF. CDR3 coding DNA: TGTGCCAGCAGTCCCCGGGCTAGCGGCGCCGGGGAGCTGTTTTTT.

J is TRBJ1-2 and V is TRBV5-1, with D unclear. Trimming took 4 bases from V and 6 from J, leaving 13 bases between them. This CDR3 contains 13 residues. Germline V CDR1 and CDR2: SGHRS, YFSETQ. The CDR3 DNA is TGCGCCAGCAGCGCCAGTCCCCAGGATGGCTACACCTTC. Translating gives CASSASPQDGYTF.

There are many counts of this clone. J is TRBJ2-3 and V is TRBV19, with 9 bases that match TRBD1. CDR1 is LNHDA and CDR2 is SQIVND in the germline V gene (reference sequence). CDR3 size: 14 residues. Trimming removed 4 bases from V and 4 bases from J; junction bases left unmatched: 3. The CDR3, as DNA: TGTGCCAGTAGTACTGGACAGGGGTCAGATACGCAGTATTTT. Translating gives CASSTGQGSDTQYF.

The table lists this clone with many counts. A read error may be the cause here, since a much bigger clone is one base away. Other DNA sequences of this sample code for an identical CDR3. This chain connects TRBV28 to TRBJ1-5; D unclear. CDR3 length equals 13 residues. Germline V gives CDR1 MDHEN, CDR2 SYDVKM. The CDR3 region is CASSYGVNQPQHF. The DNA of the CDR3 is TGTGCCAGCAGTTACGGGGTCAATCAGCCCCAGCATTTC. The full variable domain, with the rest looked up from reference TRBV28 and TRBJ1-5, is DVKVTQSSRYLVKRTGEKVFLECVQDMDHENMFWYRQDPGLGLRLIYFSYDVKMKEKGDIPEGYSVSREKKERFSLILESASTNQTSMYLCASSYGVNQPQHFGDGTRLSIL.